The rows below give T cell receptor beta chains drawn from one sample of a study of blood T cell repertoires in COVID-19. Using immunoSEQ multiplex PCR, the repertoire was profiled, and TCRdb retains in-frame clones only, with some absent. The sample yields some 160,000 clones, more than 70% seen once. Sequenced input: peripheral blood. These receptors came from a woman aged 50 to 60 with acute or convalescent COVID-19. CDR3s include the opening cysteine and the closing phenylalanine or tryptophan. The D gene is left open where the match is weak. Size tells how often a clone was seen (once, few, many) or the class of an expanded clone, and some rows leave it out.

j_gene: TRBJ1-6; d_gene: .; v_gene: TRBV30; abundance: few; CDR3nt: TGTGCCTGGAGTAGATTCACGGGGAGCTCCTATAATTCACCCCTCCACTTT; CDR3aa: CAWSRFTGSSYNSPLHF
j_gene: TRBJ1-1; d_gene: .; v_gene: TRBV9; abundance: few; CDR3nt: TGTGCCAGCAGTAGGGAGGGGTTCGCGGCTGAAGCTTTCTTT; CDR3aa: CASSREGFAAEAFF
j_gene: TRBJ2-1; d_gene: .; v_gene: TRBV11-2; abundance: .; CDR3nt: TGTGCCAGCAGCTTACCCCCCACTCGTCCGGCGGAGGAGTTCTTC; CDR3aa: CASSLPPTRPAEEFF
j_gene: TRBJ2-7; d_gene: .; v_gene: TRBV18; abundance: .; CDR3nt: TGTGCCAGCTCACCACCATCAACAGGCTCAAGCTCCTACGAGCAGTACTTC; CDR3aa: CASSPPSTGSSSYEQYF
j_gene: TRBJ2-6; d_gene: TRBD2; v_gene: TRBV18; abundance: .; CDR3nt: TGTGCCAGCTCACCACCGGCGGGGGAAGGGGCCAACGTCCTGACTTTC; CDR3aa: CASSPPAGEGANVLTF
j_gene: TRBJ1-5; d_gene: .; v_gene: TRBV6-5; abundance: .; CDR3nt: TGTGCCAGCAGTCCACGGTTTCATCAGCCCCAGCATTTT; CDR3aa: CASSPRFHQPQHF
j_gene: TRBJ1-4; d_gene: .; v_gene: TRBV2; abundance: .; CDR3nt: TGTGCCAGCAACTCCCGACAGACCAATAATGAAAAACTGTTTTTT; CDR3aa: CASNSRQTNNEKLFF
j_gene: TRBJ1-6; d_gene: .; v_gene: TRBV19; abundance: .; CDR3nt: TGTGCCAGTAGGTTGGGGAGCACGAATTCACCCCTCCACTTT; CDR3aa: CASRLGSTNSPLHF
j_gene: TRBJ1-5; d_gene: .; v_gene: TRBV25-1; abundance: .; CDR3nt: TGTGCCAGTGGGGGGGCCGGGGGAAATCAGCCCCAGCATTTT; CDR3aa: CASGGAGGNQPQHF
j_gene: TRBJ1-5; d_gene: .; v_gene: TRBV19; abundance: .; CDR3nt: TGTGCCAGTAGTATGGGGCCCGTGGAGCCCCAGCATTTT; CDR3aa: CASSMGPVEPQHF
j_gene: TRBJ2-2; d_gene: TRBD2; v_gene: TRBV29-1; abundance: .; CDR3nt: TGCAGTGTAGCGGGGGGGCCTGGCGGGGAGCTGTTTTTT; CDR3aa: CSVAGGPGGELFF
j_gene: TRBJ1-1; d_gene: .; v_gene: TRBV5-5; abundance: .; CDR3nt: TGTGCCAGCAGCTTGGAGGAGAGAAACACTGAAGCTTTCTTT; CDR3aa: CASSLEERNTEAFF
j_gene: TRBJ1-1; d_gene: TRBD1; v_gene: TRBV4-1; abundance: few; CDR3nt: TGCGCCAGCAGCCAGGACCAGGGGGCGAACACTGAAGCTTTCTTT; CDR3aa: CASSQDQGANTEAFF
j_gene: TRBJ2-7; d_gene: TRBD1; v_gene: TRBV6-5; abundance: .; CDR3nt: TGTGCCAGCAGTTATCATGGACAGGGGGCTTCCGAGCAGTACTTC; CDR3aa: CASSYHGQGASEQYF
j_gene: TRBJ2-4; d_gene: TRBD1; v_gene: TRBV6-6; abundance: .; CDR3nt: TGTGCCAGCTCACAGGGGGGTGACATTCAGTACTTC; CDR3aa: CASSQGGDIQYF
j_gene: TRBJ1-1; d_gene: .; v_gene: TRBV5-1; abundance: once; CDR3nt: TGCGCCAGCAGCCCCGTTGTGGGGAGCCCTGAAGCTTTCTTT; CDR3aa: CASSPVVGSPEAFF
j_gene: TRBJ1-5; d_gene: TRBD1; v_gene: TRBV27; abundance: .; CDR3nt: TGTGCCAGCAGTTTATCCGGGACAGGGGGCAATCAGCCCCAGCATTTT; CDR3aa: CASSLSGTGGNQPQHF
j_gene: TRBJ2-2; d_gene: TRBD1; v_gene: TRBV7-2; abundance: .; CDR3nt: TGTGCCAGCAGCTACAGGGGCGTGAACACCGGGGAGCTGTTTTTT; CDR3aa: CASSYRGVNTGELFF
j_gene: TRBJ2-7; d_gene: .; v_gene: TRBV7-2; abundance: .; CDR3nt: TGTGCCAGCAGCTTAGTAGAGACAGCAATCGAGCAGTACTTC; CDR3aa: CASSLVETAIEQYF
j_gene: TRBJ1-5; d_gene: TRBD1; v_gene: TRBV19; abundance: .; CDR3nt: TGTGCCAGTAGTTGGGGACAGGGGGCGGCTCAGCCCCAGCATTTT; CDR3aa: CASSWGQGAAQPQHF
j_gene: TRBJ1-1; d_gene: TRBD1; v_gene: TRBV2; abundance: .; CDR3nt: TGTGCCAGCAGGGACAGGGAGGACACTGAAGCTTTCTTT; CDR3aa: CASRDREDTEAFF
j_gene: TRBJ1-2; d_gene: .; v_gene: TRBV15; abundance: .; CDR3nt: TGTGCCACCAGCAGAGATTTCAGCCGGGTAGGCGGCTACACCTTC; CDR3aa: CATSRDFSRVGGYTF
j_gene: TRBJ2-7; d_gene: TRBD2; v_gene: TRBV19; abundance: few; CDR3nt: TGTGCCAGTAGTAGCGGGGGGGCCTACGAGCAGTACTTC; CDR3aa: CASSSGGAYEQYF
j_gene: TRBJ1-1; d_gene: .; v_gene: TRBV9; abundance: .; CDR3nt: TGTGCCAGCAGCGTAGGTATGGCTTACACTGAAGCTTTCTTT; CDR3aa: CASSVGMAYTEAFF
j_gene: TRBJ1-6; d_gene: .; v_gene: TRBV5-1; abundance: .; CDR3nt: TGCGCCAGCAGCGCAGGGCTCTCCTATAATTCACCCCTCCACTTT; CDR3aa: CASSAGLSYNSPLHF
j_gene: TRBJ1-2; d_gene: .; v_gene: TRBV19; abundance: once; CDR3nt: TGTGCCAGTAGTATTAGACAGGCCTGGGGCTACACCTTC; CDR3aa: CASSIRQAWGYTF
j_gene: TRBJ1-6; d_gene: .; v_gene: TRBV7-9; abundance: .; CDR3nt: TGTGCCAGCAGGAGGGGGTCCTATAATTCACCCCTCCACTTT; CDR3aa: CASRRGSYNSPLHF
j_gene: TRBJ1-2; d_gene: .; v_gene: TRBV12-3/TRBV12-4; abundance: .; CDR3nt: TGTGCCAGCAGCCTAGGTAGAAATGGCTACACCTTC; CDR3aa: CASSLGRNGYTF
j_gene: TRBJ1-1; d_gene: .; v_gene: TRBV27; abundance: few; CDR3nt: TGTGCCAGCAGTTTGAGAGGGTACACTGAAGCTTTCTTT; CDR3aa: CASSLRGYTEAFF
j_gene: TRBJ1-2; d_gene: .; v_gene: TRBV6-6; abundance: .; CDR3nt: TGTGCCAGCAGGCCAGGACTGCAAGCTAACTATGGCTACACCTTC; CDR3aa: CASRPGLQANYGYTF
j_gene: TRBJ1-1; d_gene: TRBD1; v_gene: TRBV6-5; abundance: .; CDR3nt: TGTGCCAGCAGTCTGAAGACAGGGGGGAACACTGAAGCTTTCTTT; CDR3aa: CASSLKTGGNTEAFF
j_gene: TRBJ1-1; d_gene: TRBD1; v_gene: TRBV29-1; abundance: .; CDR3nt: TGCAGCGTTGAGACAGGGATAAACACTGAAGCTTTCTTT; CDR3aa: CSVETGINTEAFF
j_gene: TRBJ2-7; d_gene: .; v_gene: TRBV11-3; abundance: few; CDR3nt: TGTGCCAGCAGCCCGACCCACGGGTACGAGCAGTACTTC; CDR3aa: CASSPTHGYEQYF
j_gene: TRBJ1-1; d_gene: .; v_gene: TRBV4-3; abundance: .; CDR3nt: TGCGCCAGCAGCCAACTAACCCAAAGGGACTCGAACACTGAAGCTTTCTTT; CDR3aa: CASSQLTQRDSNTEAFF
j_gene: TRBJ1-5; d_gene: TRBD1; v_gene: TRBV2; abundance: .; CDR3nt: TGTGCCAGCGGGTTATTAGTCCGGGACAGTGGGAAGCCCCAGCATTTT; CDR3aa: CASGLLVRDSGKPQHF
j_gene: TRBJ2-1; d_gene: TRBD1; v_gene: TRBV9; abundance: few; CDR3nt: TGTGCCAGCACCGACGGTGGACAGGAATACAATGAGCAGTTCTTC; CDR3aa: CASTDGGQEYNEQFF
j_gene: TRBJ2-1; d_gene: TRBD2; v_gene: TRBV3-1/TRBV3-2; abundance: .; CDR3nt: TGTGCCAGCAGCCAATGGTGGGATAGCGGGGGGTCACAACAGTTCTTC; CDR3aa: CASSQWWDSGGSQQFF
j_gene: TRBJ1-4; d_gene: .; v_gene: TRBV20-1; abundance: .; CDR3nt: TGCAGTGCTCCTACAGGGGAAAAACTGTTTTTT; CDR3aa: CSAPTGEKLFF
j_gene: TRBJ2-7; d_gene: TRBD2; v_gene: TRBV7-2; abundance: .; CDR3nt: TGTGCCAGCAGTGAGGGGTACTTTAGCGGGGTGGACGAGCAGTACTTC; CDR3aa: CASSEGYFSGVDEQYF
j_gene: TRBJ1-4; d_gene: TRBD1; v_gene: TRBV2; abundance: .; CDR3nt: TGTGCCAGCAGTGAGCGCGGGACAGGGAAACTGTTTTTT; CDR3aa: CASSERGTGKLFF
j_gene: TRBJ2-3; d_gene: TRBD2; v_gene: TRBV11-2; abundance: .; CDR3nt: TGTGCCAGCAGCTTATGGGGAGGGGAGGGCACAGATACGCAGTATTTT; CDR3aa: CASSLWGGEGTDTQYF
j_gene: TRBJ1-4; d_gene: .; v_gene: TRBV25-1; abundance: few; CDR3nt: TGTGCCAGCAGTCTACAGGCAGCTAATGAAAAACTGTTTTTT; CDR3aa: CASSLQAANEKLFF
j_gene: TRBJ1-4; d_gene: .; v_gene: TRBV30; abundance: .; CDR3nt: TGTGCCTGGAGTCTAACAGGGTTCGTCTTTTCTTCTTCAACTAATGAAAAACTGTTTTTT; CDR3aa: CAWSLTGFVFSSSTNEKLFF
j_gene: TRBJ1-2; d_gene: .; v_gene: TRBV20-1; abundance: .; CDR3nt: TGCAGTGCTAGTGAGGGGCTCTTAGCTAACTATGGCTACACCTTC; CDR3aa: CSASEGLLANYGYTF
j_gene: TRBJ1-3; d_gene: .; v_gene: TRBV27; abundance: few; CDR3nt: TGTGCCAGCAGTTCAGGGACTGGAAACACCATATATTTT; CDR3aa: CASSSGTGNTIYF
j_gene: TRBJ2-3; d_gene: TRBD2; v_gene: TRBV7-6; abundance: .; CDR3nt: TGTGCCAGCAGCTTAAAGTCTAGCGGGGGGTCAGATACGCAGTATTTT; CDR3aa: CASSLKSSGGSDTQYF